These 5 T cell receptor beta chains came from one sample sequenced in a study of Tregs in tolerant kidney transplant recipients. Profiled with immunoSEQ multiplex PCR; TCRdb holds only in-frame clones, not every one. This sample has approximately 69,000 clones, with approximately 88% found just once. Here the sequenced sample was CD4+ T cells from blood, taken before the transplant. These receptors originate from a human donor who received a combined kidney and bone marrow transplant.

CDR3 sequence reads: CASSSSPGGSQETQYF. The CDR3 nucleotides are TGTGCCAGCAGCTCGAGCCCGGGGGGCTCCCAAGAGACCCAGTACTTC. The rearrangement joins TRBV5-4 to TRBJ2-5, with D possibly TRBD2 on 7 matching bases. This CDR3 contains 16 residues. Germline V CDR1 and CDR2: SGHNT, YYREEE (reference sequence). Trimming pared 3 bases from V and 1 base from J, leaving 16 bases between. Drawing the rest from reference TRBV5-4 and TRBJ2-5, the complete variable domain is ETGVTQSPTHLIKTRGQQVTLRCSSQSGHNTVSWYQQALGQGPQFIFQYYREEENGRGNFPPRFSGLQFPNYSSELNVNALELDDSALYLCASSSSPGGSQETQYFGPGTRLLVL.

The V and J genes are TRBV5-1 and TRBJ2-7; TRBD1 agrees at 12 bases. The CDR3 sequence is 17 residues long. V shed 1 base and J 0 bases; nucleotides not matched to a gene: 5. The germline CDR1 and CDR2 sequences are SGHRS and YFSETQ. This CDR3 is CASSLWGQGAASYEQYF. The CDR3 coding sequence is TGCGCCAGCAGCTTGTGGGGACAGGGGGCTGCCTCCTACGAGCAGTACTTC.

The CDR3 DNA reads TGTGCCAGCTCACCGATAGGGGGCAGCGACGAGCAGTACTTC. It encodes CASSPIGGSDEQYF. V usage is TRBV18 and J usage is TRBJ2-7; 7 nucleotides line up with TRBD1. The germline gives CDR1 KGHSH, CDR2 LQKENI. V shed 3 bases and J 5 bases; nucleotides not matched to a gene: 7. The length of the CDR3 is 14 residues.

This rearrangement joins TRBV4-1 to TRBJ1-2; 8 bases agree with TRBD1. J was trimmed by 7 bases and V by 4 bases; bases with no gene match: 11. The germline V gene has CDR1 MGHRA and CDR2 YSYEKL. The CDR3 extends over 15 amino acids. In DNA, the CDR3 is TGCGCCAGCAGCCCCTTTGGACAGGGAGACGGTGGCTACACCTTC. Residues: CASSPFGQGDGGYTF.

This chain joins TRBV18 and TRBJ1-2; the D is unclear. The CDR3 has 16 amino acids. Per germline, CDR1 KGHSH and CDR2 LQKENI. V dropped 0 bases and J dropped 5 bases, with 16 bases sitting between them. CDR3 in DNA: TGTGCCAGCTCACCACCGAATCATCCAGGTCCTTATGGCTACACCTTC. Amino acids: CASSPPNHPGPYGYTF.